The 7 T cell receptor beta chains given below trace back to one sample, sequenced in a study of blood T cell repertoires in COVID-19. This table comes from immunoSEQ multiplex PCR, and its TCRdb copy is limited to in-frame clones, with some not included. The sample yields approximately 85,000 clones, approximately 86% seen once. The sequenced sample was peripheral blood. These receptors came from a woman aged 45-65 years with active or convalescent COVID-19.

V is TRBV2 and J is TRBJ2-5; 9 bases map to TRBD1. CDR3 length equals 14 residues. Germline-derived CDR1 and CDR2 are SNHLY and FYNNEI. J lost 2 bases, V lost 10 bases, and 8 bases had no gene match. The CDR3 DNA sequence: TGTGCCACCACCCCGGACAGGGGACAAGAGACCCAGTACTTC. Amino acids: CATTPDRGQETQYF.

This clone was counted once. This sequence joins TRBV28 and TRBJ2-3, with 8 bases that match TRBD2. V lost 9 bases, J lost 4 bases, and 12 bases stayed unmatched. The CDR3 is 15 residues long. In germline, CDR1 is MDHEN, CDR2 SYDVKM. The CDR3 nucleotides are TGTGCCAGTGTAGGAAGCGGGGGTGCTGCAGATACGCAGTATTTT. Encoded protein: CASVGSGGAADTQYF.

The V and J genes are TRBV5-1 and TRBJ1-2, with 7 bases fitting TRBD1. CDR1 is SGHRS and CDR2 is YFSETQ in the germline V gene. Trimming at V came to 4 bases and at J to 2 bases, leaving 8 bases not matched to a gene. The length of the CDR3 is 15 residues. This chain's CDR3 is CASSPRQGINYGYTF. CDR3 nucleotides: TGCGCCAGCAGCCCACGACAGGGTATAAACTATGGCTACACCTTC.

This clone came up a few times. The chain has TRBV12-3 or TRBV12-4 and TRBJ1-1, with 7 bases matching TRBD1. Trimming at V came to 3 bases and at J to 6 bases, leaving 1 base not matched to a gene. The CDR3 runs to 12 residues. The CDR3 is CASSFQGAEAFF. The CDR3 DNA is TGTGCCAGCAGTTTTCAGGGGGCTGAAGCTTTCTTT.

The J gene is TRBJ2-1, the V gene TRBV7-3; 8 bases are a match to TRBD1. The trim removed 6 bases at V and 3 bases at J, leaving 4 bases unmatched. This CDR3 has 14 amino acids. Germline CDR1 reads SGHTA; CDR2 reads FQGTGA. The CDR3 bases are TGTGCCAGCAGAAAAGGACAGGGCTACAATGAGCAGTTCTTC. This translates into CASRKGQGYNEQFF.

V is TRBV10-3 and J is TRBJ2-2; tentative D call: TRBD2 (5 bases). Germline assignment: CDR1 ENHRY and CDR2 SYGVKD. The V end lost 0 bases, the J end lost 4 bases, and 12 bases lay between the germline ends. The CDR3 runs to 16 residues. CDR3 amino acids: CAISESSGVSTGELFF. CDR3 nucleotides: TGTGCCATCAGTGAGTCGAGCGGAGTCTCCACCGGGGAGCTGTTTTTT.

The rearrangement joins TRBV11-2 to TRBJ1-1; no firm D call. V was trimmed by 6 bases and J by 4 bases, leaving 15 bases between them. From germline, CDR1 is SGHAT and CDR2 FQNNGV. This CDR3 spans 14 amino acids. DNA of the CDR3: TGTGCCAGCAGACTGAGGCAGTGGAGCACTGAAGCTTTCTTT. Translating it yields CASRLRQWSTEAFF.